The rows below give T cell receptor beta chains drawn from one sample of a study of blood T cells in healthy people across ages. Using its own MiXCR run on the 5' RACE reads, TCRdb lists one record per CDR3 protein. Among under 850,000 distinct CDR3 sequences, roughly 34% were seen once, and the ten largest hold 10% to 15%. The sequencing input was blood. All receptors derive from a man aged 18 to 29 in good health. Each CDR3 is given with its conserved first and last residue. D genes are given only for firm matches. Clone size is not always given. Where it is, it says once, few, many or a class for expanded clones.

j_gene | d_gene | v_gene | abundance | CDR3nt | CDR3aa
TRBJ1-2 | - | TRBV9 | - | TGTGCCAGCAGCGGGGGGAACGAAGAGAACTATGGCTACACCTTC | CASSGGNEENYGYTF
TRBJ2-7 | - | TRBV4-3 | few | TGCGCCAGCAGCCAAGATACGGTTTTGGCCTACGAGCAGTACTTC | CASSQDTVLAYEQYF
TRBJ2-3 | TRBD2 | TRBV5-1 | many | TGCGCCAGCAGCTTGGGTCCGGGACTAGCTTCTGATACGCAGTATTTT | CASSLGPGLASDTQYF
TRBJ2-4 | - | TRBV4-1 | - | TGCGCCAGCAGCCAAAAGAGCGGGTATCCCGAGTACTTC | CASSQKSGYPEYF
TRBJ2-1 | - | TRBV20-1 | few | TGCAGTGGCAGGGGACTTGGGACAATTCACTCCTACAATGAGCAGTTCTTC | CSGRGLGTIHSYNEQFF
TRBJ2-1 | TRBD2 | TRBV20-1 | - | TGCAGTGCTAGAGTCTGGACTAGCGGCTCCTACAATGAGCAGTTCTTC | CSARVWTSGSYNEQFF
TRBJ2-2 | - | TRBV6-1 | - | TGTGCCAGCAGCGCGTTCACAGGGAGCGGGGAGCTGTTTTTT | CASSAFTGSGELFF
TRBJ1-2 | - | TRBV5-5 | few | TGTGCCAGCAGCTTGGAAGCCAATAACTATGGCTACACCTTC | CASSLEANNYGYTF
TRBJ1-1 | - | TRBV20-1 | - | TGCAGTGCAGGGGGACCGAGTAACACTGAAGCTTTCTTT | CSAGGPSNTEAFF
TRBJ1-1 | TRBD1 | TRBV12-3/TRBV12-4 | few | TGTGCCAGCAGGACCGGGACAGAGGGCACTGAAGCTTTCTTT | CASRTGTEGTEAFF
TRBJ1-1 | TRBD1 | TRBV20-1 | - | TGCAGTGCAGGACAGGTAAACACTGAAGCTTTCTTT | CSAGQVNTEAFF
TRBJ1-5 | - | TRBV5-5 | few | TGTGCCAGCAGCTTGGTGGAGTTCAGCCAGCCCCAGCATTTT | CASSLVEFSQPQHF
TRBJ2-1 | - | TRBV28 | few | TGTGCCAGCAGCCCAGGGGGGGCCGGTCAACCCTACAATGAGCAGTTCTTC | CASSPGGAGQPYNEQFF